Below are 6 T cell receptor beta chains sequenced from a single sample in a study of spatial heterogeneity in lung cancer. Time point of the sample: sample taken at primary tumor resection. TCRdb reprocessed the 5' RACE reads via MiXCR and lists one record per CDR3 protein. The table shows 520 or so distinct CDR3 sequences, with 35% occurring only once. The sample in question was normal lung tissue next to the tumor, obtained at surgery. These receptor sequences come from a male donor with early-stage non-small cell lung cancer.

This clonotype was seen a handful of times. Since it is a stray read in a library aimed at alpha chains, this beta chain has a size that is not meaningful. The V call is TRBV21-1, the J call TRBJ2-7; the tabulated D call, TRBD2, remains unverified against the DNA. TRBV21-1 is marked as a pseudogene. This CDR3 has 14 amino acids. The CDR3 here is CASSSPGPTYEQYF. In DNA, the CDR3 is TGTGCCAGCAGCAGCCCAGGGCCTACCTACGAGCAGTACTTC.

Turning to this clonotype: In a library made to pick up alpha chains, this beta chain is a stray read with a size that means little. The chain is built from TRBV21-1 and TRBJ2-3. TRBV21-1 is labeled a pseudogene. The CDR3 sequence is 14 residues long. CDR3 nucleotide sequence: TGTGCCAGCTGCAAAGGGGCTAGCACAGATACGCAGTATTTT. Translated: CASCKGASTDTQYF.

About this clonotype itself: This beta chain is off target for a library built for alpha chains, so its abundance means little. The rearrangement links TRBV6-1 to TRBJ2-3, with TRBD2 matching over 8 bases. The CDR3 is 15 amino acids. The germline CDR1 and CDR2 sequences are MNHNS and SASEGT. Trimming removed 7 bases from V and 6 bases from J; junction bases left unmatched: 12. CDR3 amino acids: CASTPYSGSLDTQYF. The CDR3 DNA reads TGTGCCAGCACCCCATACAGCGGGAGTCTTGATACGCAGTATTTT.

In the case of this clonotype: For a library built for alpha chains, this beta chain is a stray read; little rests on its size. The V and J genes are TRBV27 and TRBJ2-7; D is ambiguous. Germline V lookup: CDR1 MNHEY, CDR2 SMNVEV (reference sequence). Trimming removed 6 bases from V and 0 bases from J, with 6 bases in between. The CDR3 is 12 residues long. CDR3 region: CASSSISYEQYF. The CDR3 DNA is TGTGCCAGCAGCTCGATCTCCTACGAGCAGTACTTC.

In this sample, this clonotype is large. With the library built for alpha chains, this beta chain is off target and its frequency is not meaningful. The chain has TRBV20-1 and TRBJ2-7; 10 bases map to TRBD2. Germline CDR1 DFQATT, CDR2 SNEGSKA (reference sequence). The CDR3 has 15 amino acids. With 6 bases clipped from V and 2 bases from J, the junction kept 10 bases outside the gene matches. The CDR3 region has the DNA TGCAGTGCCCTCGGACTAGCGGAATTCCCCTACGAGCAGTACTTC. This sequence encodes CSALGLAEFPYEQYF.

This clonotype was recorded a few times. A library prepared for alpha chains yielded this beta chain as an off-target read; its size is of little meaning. The chain recombines TRBV7-8 with TRBJ2-7; D is undetermined. Trimming left V 5 bases short and J 2 bases short, with 10 bases between. From germline, CDR1 is SGHVS and CDR2 FQNEAQ. The CDR3 has 13 amino acids. The CDR3 here is CASSVGGTYEQYF. The CDR3 nucleotides are TGTGCCAGCAGCGTAGGCGGAACCTACGAGCAGTACTTC. The whole variable domain, remainder taken from reference TRBV7-8 and TRBJ2-7, is GAGVSQSPRYKVAKRGQDVALRCDPISGHVSLFWYQQALGQGPEFLTYFQNEAQLDKSGLPSDRFFAERPEGSVSTLKIQRTQQEDSAVYLCASSVGGTYEQYFGPGTRLTVT.